What follows describes a single T cell receptor beta chain. Its antigen is not identified. Using immunoSEQ multiplex PCR, the repertoire was profiled, and TCRdb retains in-frame clones only, with some absent. Of more than 13,000 clones in the sample, 89% were seen once. This entry comes from a study of PD-1 blockade in classical Hodgkin lymphoma. Overall study results and limits: Undefined causes, possibly disease activity or prior therapy, underlie the repertoire differences. Complete responders' diversity at baseline resembled that of newly diagnosed patients.

This CDR3 contains 14 residues. The germline gives CDR1 WSHSY, CDR2 SAAADI. With V trimmed by 4 bases and J by 7 bases, 6 bases remained unmatched. Described time point: cycle 4 day 1 (C4D1), after 5 to 7 weeks of nivolumab. Every one of the patients relapsed after autologous stem cell transplantation (brentuximab vedotin exposure was variable). Magnetic negative selection of thawed PBMCs yielded the CD8+ T cells. The receptor was derived from a human donor with classical Hodgkin lymphoma. The V and J genes are TRBV10-2 and TRBJ2-7, with 11 bases fitting TRBD2. This material consisted of CD8+ T cells from blood, taken before the fourth cycle of nivolumab. The CDR3 nucleotides read TGCGCCAGCAGTGGAGAACTAGCGGGAGATGAGCAGTACTTC. This sequence encodes CASSGELAGDEQYF.